The 10 T cell receptor beta chains below come from one sample, sequenced in a study of control samples from healthy donors and cancer patients. Assay used: immunoSEQ multiplex PCR; TCRdb lists only in-frame clones, some missing. This sample has 40,000 to 50,000 clones, with around 94% found just once. The specimen was blood. These receptors came from a man in his 60s in good health.

The chain combines TRBV7-9 with TRBJ1-4, with D unresolved. V lost 5 bases, J lost 5 bases, and 12 bases lay in between. The CDR3 runs 14 residues. Germline V CDR1 and CDR2: SEHNR, FQNEAQ (reference sequence). This CDR3 reads CASSPTWANEKLFF. For the CDR3, the DNA is TGTGCCAGCAGCCCGACCTGGGCGAATGAAAAACTGTTTTTT.

The gene calls are TRBV18 and TRBJ2-7, with D perhaps TRBD1 or TRBD2 (5 bases each). V lost 5 bases, J lost 0 bases, and 17 bases lay in between. From germline, CDR1 is KGHSH and CDR2 LQKENI. The CDR3 covers 16 residues. In DNA form, the CDR3 reads TGTGCCAGCTCAATGGGACGGCAGGTCAGCTCCTACGAGCAGTACTTC. It is translated as CASSMGRQVSSYEQYF.

The rearrangement links TRBV5-1 to TRBJ2-2, with a weak D call TRBD2 (5 bases). Between the trimmed V and J ends, which lost 2 bases and 3 bases, there was a span of 11 bases. CDR1 and CDR2 from the germline V gene are SGHRS and YFSETQ. The CDR3 contains 15 residues. CDR3 DNA sequence: TGCGCCAGCAGCTTACGGGGTTCGGACACCGGGGAGCTGTTTTTT. Encoded protein: CASSLRGSDTGELFF.

This chain joins TRBV12-5 and TRBJ1-1; no firm D call. Trimming shortened V by 1 base and J by 4 bases, and 16 bases separated the two germline ends. Germline-derived CDR1 and CDR2 are LGHNT and FRNRAP. The CDR3 has 16 residues. The CDR3 region has the DNA TGTGCTAGTGGTTTGGCTACCGGTCGGGGATTCACTGAAGCTTTCTTT. This translates into CASGLATGRGFTEAFF.

This clone was picked up one time. The chain joins TRBV4-1 to TRBJ2-2; D gene unclear. The CDR3 has 11 amino acids. Germline assignment: CDR1 MGHRA and CDR2 YSYEKL. The V gene lost 8 bases and the J gene lost 3 bases, with 4 bases spanning the gap. CDR3 loop: CASSHTGELFF. The CDR3 coding sequence is TGCGCCAGCTCGCACACCGGGGAGCTGTTTTTT.

This chain connects TRBV6-1 to TRBJ1-5; unclear D gene. This CDR3 contains 14 residues. V lost 1 base to trimming and J lost 2 bases, with 6 bases between them. The germline CDR1 and CDR2 sequences are MNHNS and SASEGT. CDR3 amino acids: CASSEGQGNQPQHF. For the CDR3, the DNA is TGTGCCAGCAGTGAAGGGCAGGGCAATCAGCCCCAGCATTTT.

This sequence joins TRBV3-1 (or the pseudogene TRBV3-2) and TRBJ2-1; 9 nucleotides align to TRBD2. Germline values: CDR1 LGHDT, CDR2 YNNKEL (reference sequence). The V gene end was trimmed by 4 bases and the J gene end by 6 bases; junction bases not matched to a gene: 10. This CDR3 has 16 residues. The CDR3 spells CASSPVAAGGGNEQFF. CDR3 sequence (DNA): TGTGCCAGCAGCCCTGTGGCAGCGGGGGGCGGCAATGAGCAGTTCTTC.

The chain employs TRBV18 and TRBJ1-2, with 9 bases aligning to TRBD1. Trimming at V came to 2 bases and at J to 3 bases, leaving 4 bases not matched to a gene. Per the germline V gene, CDR1 is KGHSH and CDR2 is LQKENI. The CDR3 length is 15 residues. The CDR3 spells CASSPDTGGHYGYTF. CDR3 DNA: TGTGCCAGCTCACCAGACACAGGGGGCCACTATGGCTACACCTTC. Drawing the rest from reference TRBV18 and TRBJ1-2, the complete variable domain is NAGVMQNPRHLVRRRGQEARLRCSPMKGHSHVYWYRQLPEEGLKFMVYLQKENIIDESGMPKERFSAEFPKEGPSILRIQQVVRGDSAAYFCASSPDTGGHYGYTFGSGTRLTVV.

The chain joins TRBV29-1 to TRBJ1-2; TRBD1 is a possible D gene (6 bases). CDR3 length: 13 amino acids. V dropped 4 bases and J dropped 2 bases, with 11 bases sitting between them. Germline V gene data show CDR1 as SQVTM and CDR2 as ANQGSEA. The CDR3 nucleotides are TGCAGCGTTGTCGGGACATCAAACTATGGCTACACCTTC. This sequence encodes CSVVGTSNYGYTF.

The rearrangement joins TRBV10-1 to TRBJ2-1, with 16 nucleotides matching TRBD2. CDR1 WNHNN and CDR2 SYGVQD come from the germline V gene (reference sequence). The CDR3 is 19 amino acids. The V gene end was trimmed by 0 bases and the J gene end by 5 bases; junction bases not matched to a gene: 7. CDR3: CASSESAGLAGGMHNEQFF. The CDR3 nucleotides read TGCGCCAGCAGTGAGTCGGCGGGACTAGCGGGAGGGATGCACAATGAGCAGTTCTTC.